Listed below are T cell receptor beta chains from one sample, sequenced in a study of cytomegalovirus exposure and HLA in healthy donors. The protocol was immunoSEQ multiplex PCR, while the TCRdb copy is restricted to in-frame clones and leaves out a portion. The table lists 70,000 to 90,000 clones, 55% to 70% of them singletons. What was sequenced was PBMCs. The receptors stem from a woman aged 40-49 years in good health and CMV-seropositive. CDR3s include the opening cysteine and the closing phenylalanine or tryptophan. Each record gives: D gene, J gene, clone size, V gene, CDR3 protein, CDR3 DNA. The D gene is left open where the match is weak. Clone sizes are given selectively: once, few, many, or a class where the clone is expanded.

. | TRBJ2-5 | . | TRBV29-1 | CSVEARVEETQYF | TGCAGCGTTGAAGCCAGGGTGGAAGAGACCCAGTACTTC
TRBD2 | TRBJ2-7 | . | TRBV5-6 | CASSLRLAGALDEQYF | TGTGCCAGCAGCTTAAGACTAGCGGGAGCTCTGGACGAGCAGTACTTC
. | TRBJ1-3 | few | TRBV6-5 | CASRARSGNTIYF | TGTGCCAGCAGAGCAAGATCTGGAAACACCATATATTTT
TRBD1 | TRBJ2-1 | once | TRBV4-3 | CASSQGIRQGAGDEQFF | TGCGCCAGCAGCCAAGGCATTCGACAGGGGGCGGGTGATGAGCAGTTCTTC
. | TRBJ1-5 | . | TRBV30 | CACGRDSNQPQHF | TGTGCCTGTGGTCGGGATAGCAATCAGCCCCAGCATTTT
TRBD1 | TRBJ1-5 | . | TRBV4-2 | CASSQEGQGNSNQPQHF | TGTGCCAGCAGCCAAGAGGGACAGGGGAATAGCAATCAGCCCCAGCATTTT
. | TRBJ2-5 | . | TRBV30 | CAWSVGPLTQETQYF | TGTGCCTGGAGTGTCGGTCCGCTTACCCAAGAGACCCAGTACTTC
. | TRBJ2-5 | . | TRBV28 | CASKPRGGAPQETQYF | TGTGCCAGCAAACCTCGAGGAGGGGCACCCCAAGAGACCCAGTACTTC
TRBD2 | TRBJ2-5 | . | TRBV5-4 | CASSLASGTLETQYF | TGTGCCAGCAGCTTGGCTAGCGGGACTTTGGAGACCCAGTACTTC
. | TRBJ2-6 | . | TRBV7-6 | CASSPVSSGANVLTF | TGTGCCAGCAGCCCAGTTTCCTCTGGGGCCAACGTCCTGACTTTC
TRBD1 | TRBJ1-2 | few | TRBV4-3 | CASSQDLGQGRGYTF | TGCGCCAGCAGCCAAGATTTAGGACAGGGGAGAGGCTACACCTTC
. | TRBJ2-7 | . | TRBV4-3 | CASSQDPTAYEQYF | TGCGCCAGCAGCCAAGATCCTACGGCCTACGAGCAGTACTTC
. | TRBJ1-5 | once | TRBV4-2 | CASSQDQGAHSNQPQHF | TGTGCCAGCAGCCAAGATCAAGGGGCCCATAGCAATCAGCCCCAGCATTTT
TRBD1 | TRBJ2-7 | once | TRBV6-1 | CASRTLGQLFYEQYF | TGTGCCAGCAGGACCTTGGGACAGCTCTTCTACGAGCAGTACTTC
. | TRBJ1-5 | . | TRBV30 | CAWSGGLNQPQHF | TGTGCCTGGAGCGGGGGATTAAATCAGCCCCAGCATTTT
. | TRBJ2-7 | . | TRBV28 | CASSSFSQGGYEQYF | TGTGCCAGCAGTTCTTTTTCCCAGGGAGGCTACGAGCAGTACTTC
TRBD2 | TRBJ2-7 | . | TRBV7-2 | CASSLLGSGTSYEQYF | TGTGCCAGCAGCTTACTTGGGAGCGGGACCTCCTACGAGCAGTACTTC
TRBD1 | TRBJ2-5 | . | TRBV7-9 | CASSSTGKETQYF | TGTGCCAGCAGCTCGACAGGGAAAGAGACCCAGTACTTC
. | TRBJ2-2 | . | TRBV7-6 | CASSLVVGANTGELFF | TGTGCCAGCAGCTTAGTAGTCGGGGCGAACACCGGGGAGCTGTTTTTT
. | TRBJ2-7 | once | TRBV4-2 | CASSQESVSSYEQYF | TGTGCCAGCAGCCAAGAGAGCGTTAGCTCCTACGAGCAGTACTTC
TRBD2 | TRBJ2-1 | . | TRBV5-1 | CASSLRLAAYNEQFF | TGCGCCAGCAGCCTCCGACTAGCAGCTTACAATGAGCAGTTCTTC
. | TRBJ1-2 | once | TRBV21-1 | CASSTRQTLNYGYTF | TGTGCCAGCAGCACCCGACAGACCCTCAACTATGGCTACACCTTC
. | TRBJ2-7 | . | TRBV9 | CASSVGGAGEQYF | TGTGCCAGCAGCGTAGGCGGGGCTGGTGAGCAGTACTTC
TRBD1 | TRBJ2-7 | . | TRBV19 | CASSVQGAPGNEQYF | TGTGCCAGTAGTGTTCAGGGGGCCCCAGGCAACGAGCAGTACTTC
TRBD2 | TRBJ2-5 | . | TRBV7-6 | CASSGGLAGGPRETQYF | TGTGCCAGCAGCGGCGGACTAGCGGGAGGGCCGAGGGAGACCCAGTACTTC
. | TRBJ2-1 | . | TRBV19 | CASSIQTGHYNEQFF | TGTGCCAGTAGTATACAAACGGGACATTACAATGAGCAGTTCTTC
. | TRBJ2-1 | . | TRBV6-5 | CASRMTSYRANEQFF | TGTGCCAGCAGGATGACTAGTTATAGGGCCAATGAGCAGTTCTTC
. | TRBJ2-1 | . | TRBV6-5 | CASSKTLAVDEQFF | TGTGCCAGCAGTAAAACTTTAGCGGTGGATGAGCAGTTCTTC
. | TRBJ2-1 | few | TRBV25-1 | CASSHGGWVHNEQFF | TGTGCCAGCAGCCATGGGGGGTGGGTCCACAATGAGCAGTTCTTC
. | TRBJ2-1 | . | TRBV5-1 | CASSLGWRRYNEQFF | TGCGCCAGCAGCTTGGGGTGGCGGAGGTACAATGAGCAGTTCTTC
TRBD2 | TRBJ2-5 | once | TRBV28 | CASTLGAGGQETQYF | TGTGCCAGCACCTTGGGGGCGGGGGGTCAAGAGACCCAGTACTTC
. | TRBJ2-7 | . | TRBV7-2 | CASSLLQGKDYEQYF | TGTGCCAGCAGCTTACTACAGGGCAAGGACTACGAGCAGTACTTC
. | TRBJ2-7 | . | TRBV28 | CASSAGLSGAVIYEQYF | TGTGCCAGCAGTGCGGGACTCTCTGGAGCTGTAATCTACGAGCAGTACTTC
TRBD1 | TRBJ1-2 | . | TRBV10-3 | CAISAAGGTGYTF | TGTGCCATCAGTGCCGCAGGGGGCACTGGCTACACCTTC
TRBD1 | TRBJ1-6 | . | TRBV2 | CASSEAQGRMASSYNSPLHF | TGTGCCAGCAGTGAAGCACAGGGGCGGATGGCTAGCTCCTATAATTCACCCCTCCACTTT
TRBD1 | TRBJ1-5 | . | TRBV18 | CASSTGTGGVMGQPQHF | TGTGCCAGCTCAACCGGGACAGGGGGCGTTATGGGTCAGCCCCAGCATTTT
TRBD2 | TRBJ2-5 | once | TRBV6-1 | CASSPLAGTETQYF | TGTGCCAGCAGTCCTCTAGCGGGGACGGAGACCCAGTACTTC
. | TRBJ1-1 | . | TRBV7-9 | CASSSSSRAGGTEAFF | TGTGCCAGCAGCTCCTCGAGTAGGGCGGGGGGCACTGAAGCTTTCTTT
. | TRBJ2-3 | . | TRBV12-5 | CASLGQGTDTQYF | TGTGCTAGTCTCGGGCAGGGGACAGATACGCAGTATTTT
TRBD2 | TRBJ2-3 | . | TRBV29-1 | CSVQSGSSGSWTDTQYF | TGCAGCGTCCAATCTGGGTCTAGCGGGAGTTGGACAGATACGCAGTATTTT
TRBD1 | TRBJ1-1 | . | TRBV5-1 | CASSLQGQGDVAEAFF | TGCGCCAGCAGCCTCCAGGGACAGGGGGATGTAGCTGAAGCTTTCTTT
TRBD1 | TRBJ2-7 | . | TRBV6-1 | CASNEWTGAYEQYF | TGTGCCAGCAACGAATGGACAGGGGCCTACGAGCAGTACTTC
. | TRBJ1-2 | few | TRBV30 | CAWMLGDYGYTF | TGTGCCTGGATGCTAGGGGACTATGGCTACACCTTC
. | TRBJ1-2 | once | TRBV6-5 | CASSYRQVRHYGYTF | TGTGCCAGCAGTTACCGACAGGTGCGCCACTATGGCTACACCTTC
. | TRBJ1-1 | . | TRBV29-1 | CSVWDYPRGAFF | TGCAGCGTTTGGGACTACCCCCGTGGAGCTTTCTTT